What follows are 9 T cell receptor beta chains derived from one specimen sequenced in a study of T-cell memory formation after mild COVID-19. TCRdb re-called the 5' RACE reads through MiXCR, storing one row per CDR3 protein. Of approximately 340,000 distinct CDR3 sequences in the sample, 15% were seen once. Sequencing was carried out using PBMCs or a T cell subset sorted from them (not recorded which). The receptors stem from a man between 18 and 29 years old who had mild COVID-19 (a few samples of this study predate the infection). Cell type and time point are not known.

The V gene is TRBV3-1, the J gene TRBJ2-1; TRBD2 agrees at 11 bases. This CDR3 comprises 16 residues. The germline V gene encodes CDR1 LGHDT and CDR2 YNNKEL (reference sequence). The J segment lost 7 bases and the V segment lost 3 bases, leaving 8 bases of the junction unmatched. The CDR3 DNA reads as TGTGCCAGCAGCCACGCCCCGGGACTAGCGGCTAATGAGCAGTTCTTC. This sequence encodes CASSHAPGLAANEQFF.

V is TRBV6-2 or TRBV6-3 and J is TRBJ2-5, with 7 bases fitting TRBD1. There are 14 residues in the CDR3. With V trimmed by 5 bases and J by 4 bases, 7 bases remained unmatched. CDR1 MNHEY and CDR2 SVGEGT come from the germline V gene. The CDR3 sequence is CASSPRRGSETQYF. CDR3 nucleotide sequence: TGTGCCAGCAGTCCCCGCAGGGGGTCAGAGACCCAGTACTTC.

The J gene is TRBJ1-6, the V gene TRBV4-2, with D hard to call. V was clipped by 0 bases and J by 9 bases, with 12 bases between them. The germline gives CDR1 LGHNA, CDR2 YNFKEQ. The CDR3 totals 15 residues. The DNA for the CDR3 is TGTGCCAGCAGCCAAGATCTTCGCCAGCCTTCACCCCTCCACTTT. Residues: CASSQDLRQPSPLHF.

The chain uses TRBV6-6 and TRBJ1-3; no clear D. Trimming took off 2 bases at V and 4 bases at J, with 15 bases between the two ends. The CDR3 is 16 residues long. CDR1 and CDR2 (germline): MNHNY, SVGAGI (reference sequence). CDR3: CASSYPPRRAGNTIYF. CDR3 in DNA: TGTGCCAGCAGTTACCCCCCTCGGAGGGCCGGAAACACCATATATTTT.

This clonotype was counted only a few times. The V gene is TRBV7-2, the J gene TRBJ2-3, with TRBD1 matching over 11 bases. Unmatched junction bases numbered 10, after V lost 2 bases and J lost 0 bases. Germline-derived CDR1 and CDR2 are SGHTA and FQGNSA. The CDR3 is 19 amino acids. DNA of the CDR3: TGTGCCAGCAGCTTAAGGCCCGGGACAGGGGGGACTAGCACAGATACGCAGTATTTT. Translating gives CASSLRPGTGGTSTDTQYF.

J is TRBJ2-5 and V is TRBV29-1, with 12 positions matching TRBD2. Germline loops: CDR1 SQVTM, CDR2 ANQGSEA. CDR3 length equals 13 residues. Germline trimming cut 6 bases from V and 2 bases from J; bases unmatched to any gene: 1. The CDR3 DNA sequence: TGCAGCGTAGGGACTAGCGGGCAAGAGACCCAGTACTTC. Residues: CSVGTSGQETQYF.

This clonotype came up many times. The chain recombines TRBV10-3 with TRBJ2-1; no definite D call. Germline CDR1 reads ENHRY; CDR2 reads SYGVKD. The V end lost 6 bases, the J end lost 7 bases, and 13 bases lay between the germline ends. There are 13 residues in the CDR3. The CDR3 nucleotides read TGTGCCATCAGCAATAGTGGGGTGAATGAGCAGTTCTTC. Protein sequence: CAISNSGVNEQFF.

This chain uses TRBV15 with TRBJ2-5; TRBD2 matches 7 bases. Unmatched junction bases numbered 8, after V lost 5 bases and J lost 5 bases. The CDR3 loop spans 14 amino acids. Germline V gene sequence: CDR1 LNHNV, CDR2 YYDKDF (reference sequence). CDR3 in amino acids: CATSYGGTGETQYF. In DNA, the CDR3 is TGTGCCACCAGCTACGGGGGGACGGGGGAGACCCAGTACTTC.

The chain couples TRBV4-1 to TRBJ1-1, with D uncertain. Between the trimmed V and J ends, which lost 0 bases and 1 base, there was a span of 12 bases. This CDR3 region has 16 residues. CDR1 and CDR2 from the germline V gene are MGHRA and YSYEKL. CDR3 amino acids: CASSQEFQQRNTEAFF. Written as DNA, the CDR3 is TGCGCCAGCAGCCAAGAGTTCCAACAGCGGAACACTGAAGCTTTCTTT.